The next 32 T cell receptor beta chains were all read from a single sample in a study of cytomegalovirus exposure and HLA in healthy donors. The primer mix had 60 Vbeta and 13 Jbeta primers. Method: immunoSEQ multiplex PCR; TCRdb's copy keeps in-frame clones and lacks some. The repertoire has over 130,000 clones, approximately 80% of them found once; the top ten carry 1.8%. Sequenced: PBMCs. The receptors were gathered from a man aged 35-49 years in good health and CMV-seronegative.

This chain uses TRBV18 with TRBJ2-5; TRBD2 agrees at 9 bases. The DNA end favors TRBJ2-7, so the J call may be wrong. Germline assignment: CDR1 KGHSH and CDR2 LQKENI. The CDR3 runs to 15 residues. CDR3 in amino acids: CASSPGAGGGYEQYF. The CDR3 bases are TGTGCCAGCTCACCAGGGGCGGGAGGGGGCTACGAGCAGTACTTC.

V usage is TRBV12-5 and J usage is TRBJ2-3, with D perhaps matching TRBD2 (6 bases). Germline V gene lookup returns CDR1 LGHNT and CDR2 FRNRAP. V lost 1 base to trimming and J lost 4 bases, with 21 bases between them. The CDR3 spans 18 residues. The CDR3 protein is CASGLDQVGGRGADTQYF. The CDR3 DNA sequence: TGTGCTAGTGGTTTGGACCAGGTGGGAGGAAGAGGCGCAGATACGCAGTATTTT.

The chain links TRBV19 to TRBJ2-2; the D gene is possibly TRBD1 (6 bases). Germline assignment: CDR1 LNHDA and CDR2 SQIVND (reference sequence). Between the trimmed V and J ends, which lost 5 bases and 0 bases, there was a span of 16 bases. The CDR3 covers 17 residues. In DNA form, the CDR3 reads TGTGCCAGTAGTTGGACAGACGGAACCGCGAACACCGGGGAGCTGTTTTTT. It yields the protein CASSWTDGTANTGELFF.

This chain connects TRBV5-4 to TRBJ1-5; D perhaps matches TRBD1 (5 bases). Germline assignment: CDR1 SGHNT and CDR2 YYREEE (reference sequence). V was pared by 3 bases and J by 0 bases, with 10 bases between. The CDR3 length is 15 residues. Here the CDR3 DNA reads TGTGCCAGCAGCTGGGGCCCGTATAGCAATCAGCCCCAGCATTTT. Encoded protein: CASSWGPYSNQPQHF.

The chain joins TRBV7-2 to TRBJ1-4; 7 bases align to TRBD1. Per the germline V gene, CDR1 is SGHTA and CDR2 is FQGNSA. V was pared by 2 bases and J by 6 bases, with 6 bases of the junction left unmatched. There are 15 residues in the CDR3. In nucleotides, the CDR3 is TGTGCCAGCAGCTTATGGGGACAGATACATGAAAAACTGTTTTTT. Translating gives CASSLWGQIHEKLFF. The whole variable domain, filled in from reference TRBV7-2 and TRBJ1-4, reads GAGVSQSPSNKVTEKGKDVELRCDPISGHTALYWYRQSLGQGLEFLIYFQGNSAPDKSGLPSDRFSAERTGGSVSTLTIQRTQQEDSAVYLCASSLWGQIHEKLFFGSGTQLSVL.

V usage is TRBV7-9 and J usage is TRBJ2-3; 9 positions match TRBD2. J gave up 4 bases and V 5 bases, and 10 bases lay outside the gene matches. The CDR3 sequence is 16 residues long. Germline lookup yields CDR1 SEHNR and CDR2 FQNEAQ (reference sequence). This chain's CDR3 is CASSPMGSGSADTQYF. CDR3 sequence (DNA): TGTGCCAGCAGCCCAATGGGTAGCGGGAGTGCAGATACGCAGTATTTT.

The CDR3 region has the DNA TGTGCCACCGGGGTCAGCCCATACACTGAAGCTTTCTTT. Translating it yields CATGVSPYTEAFF. The genes are TRBV19 and TRBJ1-1; no reliable D call. V lost 10 bases and J 3 bases, leaving 15 bases between the germline ends. Germline V gene data show CDR1 as LNHDA and CDR2 as SQIVND (reference sequence). This CDR3 is 13 amino acids long.

This rearrangement joins TRBV10-2 to TRBJ1-1, with D perhaps matching TRBD1 (5 bases). Looked up from germline, CDR1 is WSHSY and CDR2 is SAAADI. V was cut by 6 bases and J by 0 bases, with 11 bases left in between. CDR3 length: 14 residues. The CDR3 sequence: CASRRQNMNTEAFF. For the CDR3, the DNA is TGCGCCAGCAGAAGACAGAACATGAACACTGAAGCTTTCTTT.

This clone turned up a few times. V gene TRBV6-4 combines with J gene TRBJ2-3; TRBD2 matches at 12 bases. The J segment lost 4 bases and the V segment lost 0 bases, leaving 8 bases of the junction unmatched. This CDR3 has 18 residues. Germline loops: CDR1 MRHNA, CDR2 SNTAGT. The CDR3 DNA follows: TGTGCCAGCAGTGACTCGTCTAGCGGGGGGGCCGGGGCAGATACGCAGTATTTT. As protein: CASSDSSSGGAGADTQYF.

This rearrangement joins TRBV7-3 to TRBJ2-1; TRBD2 might be the D (6 bases). CDR3 length equals 14 residues. V was clipped by 4 bases and J by 7 bases, with 14 bases between them. The germline V gene has CDR1 SGHTA and CDR2 FQGTGA. The CDR3, as DNA: TGTGCCAGCAGCTCCCCGGGGGTTTGGAATGAGCAGTTCTTC. As protein: CASSSPGVWNEQFF. Based on the CDR3 plus reference TRBV7-3 and TRBJ2-1, the full variable domain is GAGVSQTPSNKVTEKGKYVELRCDPISGHTALYWYRQSLGQGPEFLIYFQGTGAADDSGLPNDRFFAVRPEGSVSTLKIQRTERGDSAVYLCASSSPGVWNEQFFGPGTRLTVL.

V is TRBV7-2 and J is TRBJ1-1; TRBD1 is a possible D gene (5 bases). Trimming pared 5 bases from V and 3 bases from J, leaving 16 bases between. The V gene's germline CDR1 is SGHTA and CDR2 FQGNSA. The CDR3 extends over 15 amino acids. The CDR3 region has the DNA TGTGCCAGCAGCCCCCTGGGGGGGTCGTACACTGAAGCTTTCTTT. Encoded protein: CASSPLGGSYTEAFF.

Concerning this clone: Compared with germline, one end of the junction differs, possibly owing to a read error. V usage is TRBV5-1 and J usage is TRBJ2-3; D unclear. The germline gives CDR1 SGHRS, CDR2 YFSETQ. The CDR3 sequence is 9 residues long. DNA of the CDR3: TGCGCCAGCACGGATACGCAGTATTTT. Translated: CASTDTQYF.

The V call is TRBV15, the J call TRBJ2-7; 7 positions agree with TRBD2. Trimming at V came to 0 bases and at J to 2 bases, leaving 4 bases not matched to a gene. The CDR3 totals 15 residues. Germline V gives CDR1 LNHNV, CDR2 YYDKDF (reference sequence). CDR3: CATSRDAGEAYEQYF. In DNA form, the CDR3 reads TGTGCCACCAGCAGAGATGCGGGGGAAGCCTACGAGCAGTACTTC.

On this clone itself: Germline is not matched at one junction end, which may reflect a read error. This rearrangement joins TRBV5-4 to TRBJ2-5; tentatively, D is TRBD2 (7 bases). Germline CDR1 SGHNT, CDR2 YYREEE (reference sequence). The CDR3 has 15 residues. The CDR3 nucleotides are TGTGCCAGCAGCCCCGCGAGGGGAGGGGGAGAGGCCCAGTACTTC. It is translated as CASSPARGGGEAQYF. Full variable domain (outside the CDR3, taken from reference TRBV5-4 and TRBJ2-5): ETGVTQSPTHLIKTRGQQVTLRCSSQSGHNTVSWYQQALGQGPQFIFQYYREEENGRGNFPPRFSGLQFPNYSSELNVNALELDDSALYLCASSPARGGGEAQYFGPGTRLLVL.

This sequence joins TRBV6-5 and TRBJ1-3; no firm D call. The germline V gene has CDR1 MNHEY and CDR2 SVGAGI. This CDR3 region has 14 residues. Trimming shortened V by 6 bases and J by 0 bases, and 9 bases separated the two germline ends. The CDR3: CASRRATSGNTIYF. The CDR3 nucleotides read TGTGCCAGCAGGAGGGCTACCTCTGGAAACACCATATATTTT.

This chain uses TRBV19 with TRBJ1-6; 7 positions match TRBD1. The CDR3 runs to 19 residues. The trim removed 7 bases at V and 3 bases at J, leaving 18 bases unmatched. The germline CDR1 and CDR2 sequences are LNHDA and SQIVND (reference sequence). The CDR3 nucleotides read TGTGCCAGTACCGCCAGTCACCGGGACAGCTACTTCTATAATTCACCCCTCCACTTT. Protein sequence: CASTASHRDSYFYNSPLHF. Full variable domain (remainder filled in from reference TRBV19 and TRBJ1-6): DGGITQSPKYLFRKEGQNVTLSCEQNLNHDAMYWYRQDPGQGLRLIYYSQIVNDFQKGDIAEGYSVSREKKESFPLTVTSAQKNPTAFYLCASTASHRDSYFYNSPLHFGNGTRLTVT.

The chain links TRBV5-4 to TRBJ2-3; D possibly corresponds to TRBD2 (6 bases). V shed 4 bases and J shed 8 bases, with 14 bases lying between them. Germline V gives CDR1 SGHNT, CDR2 YYREEE (reference sequence). This CDR3 is built from 13 residues. The CDR3 DNA reads as TGTGCCAGCAGCATGGCTAGCGAGTTTACGCAGTATTTT. Its translation: CASSMASEFTQYF. The whole variable domain, remainder taken from reference TRBV5-4 and TRBJ2-3, is ETGVTQSPTHLIKTRGQQVTLRCSSQSGHNTVSWYQQALGQGPQFIFQYYREEENGRGNFPPRFSGLQFPNYSSELNVNALELDDSALYLCASSMASEFTQYFGPGTRLTVL.

The V call is TRBV14, the J call TRBJ2-7; tentative D call: TRBD2 (6 bases). CDR3 length equals 13 residues. V gave up 3 bases and J gave up 0 bases, with 6 bases separating them. The germline V gene encodes CDR1 SGHDN and CDR2 FVKESK. The CDR3 DNA is TGTGCCAGCAGCCAGGAGGGCTCCTACGAGCAGTACTTC. It encodes CASSQEGSYEQYF. Full variable domain (remainder filled in from reference TRBV14 and TRBJ2-7): EAGVTQFPSHSVIEKGQTVTLRCDPISGHDNLYWYRRVMGKEIKFLLHFVKESKQDESGMPNNRFLAERTGGTYSTLKVQPAELEDSGVYFCASSQEGSYEQYFGPGTRLTVT.

This clone was counted a few times. The chain is built from TRBV28 and TRBJ1-1, with 8 bases that match TRBD1. Trimming took 3 bases from V and 5 from J; bases not matched to a gene: 8. CDR3 length: 15 amino acids. CDR1 is MDHEN, CDR2 SYDVKM, per germline. Here the CDR3 reads CASSFMDRAQTEAFF. As DNA, the CDR3 is TGTGCCAGCAGTTTTATGGACAGGGCGCAAACTGAAGCTTTCTTT.

The gene calls are TRBV4-2 and TRBJ2-7; possibly TRBD2 for D (6 bases). V lost 3 bases, J lost 0 bases, and 15 bases lay in between. The CDR3 runs to 16 residues. Germline CDR1 is LGHNA and CDR2 is YNFKEQ. CDR3 DNA sequence: TGTGCCAGCAGCCATTGGGAGGATCGGCGCTCCTACGAGCAGTACTTC. Translating it yields CASSHWEDRRSYEQYF.

About this clone itself: As the CDR3 is not closed by the conserved phenylalanine or tryptophan, this likely results from a read error. The limits of the CDR3 on the DNA are not certain, so only TCRdb's listed CDR3 is given. At the DNA level, this CDR3 is encoded by other sequences in the same sample as well. The chain employs TRBV28 and TRBJ2-7; TRBD2, the table's D call, lacks a check against the DNA. CDR1 and CDR2 (germline): MDHEN, SYDVKM. With termini counted, the CDR3 has 12 amino acids. The CDR3 sequence: CASSRTSGPQLL.

This clone showed up just a few times. The chain employs TRBV4-2 and TRBJ2-7; D possibly corresponds to TRBD2 (6 bases). V was pared by 2 bases and J by 4 bases, with 18 bases between. The CDR3 has 16 residues. CDR1 is LGHNA, CDR2 YNFKEQ, per germline. In nucleotides, the CDR3 is TGTGCCAGCAGCCAAACTGGGTCCGGGGGAGAGTACGAGCAGTACTTC. As protein: CASSQTGSGGEYEQYF.

The chain recombines TRBV4-2 with TRBJ1-5, with TRBD1 matching 7 bases. Germline V gene sequence: CDR1 LGHNA, CDR2 YNFKEQ. V shed 3 bases and J 0 bases; nucleotides not matched to a gene: 8. This CDR3 has 17 amino acids. The CDR3 region is CASSQLGTAYSNQPQHF. CDR3 sequence (DNA): TGTGCCAGCAGCCAGCTTGGGACAGCTTATAGCAATCAGCCCCAGCATTTT.

The chain couples TRBV9 to TRBJ2-3, with a tentative D call TRBD1 (7 bases). The V end was cut by 4 bases, the J end by 0 bases, with 15 bases between. The germline gives CDR1 SGDLS, CDR2 YYNGEE. This CDR3 has 16 residues. CDR3 amino acids: CASSSRGDPSTDTQYF. The DNA for the CDR3 is TGTGCCAGCAGCTCCAGGGGGGACCCTAGCACAGATACGCAGTATTTT.

This clone was counted between two and nine times. The rearrangement uses TRBV7-9 and TRBJ1-4, with 7 bases lining up with TRBD1. Per germline, CDR1 SEHNR and CDR2 FQNEAQ (reference sequence). This CDR3 region has 15 residues. V shed 6 bases, J shed 4 bases, and the junction held 8 bases outside the gene matches. For the CDR3, the DNA is TGTGCCAGCAGGCGAGACAGGGCCTTTAATGAAAAACTGTTTTTT. Amino acids: CASRRDRAFNEKLFF. The whole variable domain, remainder taken from reference TRBV7-9 and TRBJ1-4, is DTGVSQNPRHKITKRGQNVTFRCDPISEHNRLYWYRQTLGQGPEFLTYFQNEAQLEKSRLLSDRFSAERPKGSFSTLEIQRTEQGDSAMYLCASRRDRAFNEKLFFGSGTQLSVL.

The V and J genes are TRBV5-6 and TRBJ2-3, with TRBD2 matching over 8 bases. There are 14 residues in the CDR3. Per germline, CDR1 SGHDT and CDR2 YYEEEE. Germline trimming cut 3 bases from V and 6 bases from J; bases unmatched to any gene: 6. The CDR3 sequence: CASSSGGVGDTQYF. The CDR3 DNA reads as TGTGCCAGCAGCTCGGGAGGGGTTGGGGATACGCAGTATTTT.

This chain links TRBV2 with TRBJ2-3, with 10 nucleotides matching TRBD2. Per the germline V gene, CDR1 is SNHLY and CDR2 is FYNNEI. V was clipped by 7 bases and J by 3 bases; unmatched bases: 7. This CDR3 region has 15 residues. CDR3 in amino acids: CASTVSGRETDTQYF. CDR3 coding DNA: TGTGCCAGCACAGTGAGCGGGAGGGAGACAGATACGCAGTATTTT.

As regards this clone: One end of the junction fails to match germline, which may point to a read error. The chain is built from TRBV7-9 and TRBJ2-2, with TRBD2 matching over 9 bases. Germline V CDR1 and CDR2: SEHNR, FQNEAQ (reference sequence). The CDR3 covers 19 residues. This chain's CDR3 is CSSSLWGSGSPLNTGELFF. CDR3 DNA: TGTTCCAGCAGCTTATGGGGTAGCGGGAGTCCCTTGAACACCGGGGAGCTGTTTTTT.

V is TRBV4-1 and J is TRBJ2-4; D is possibly TRBD2 (5 bases). V lost 1 base to trimming and J lost 0 bases, with 7 bases between them. The CDR3 sequence is 15 residues long. Germline values: CDR1 MGHRA, CDR2 YSYEKL. The CDR3 sequence: CASSQVGLAKNIQYF. The CDR3 nucleotides are TGCGCCAGCAGCCAAGTAGGACTAGCCAAAAACATTCAGTACTTC.

The rearrangement links TRBV2 to TRBJ2-7; 7 bases match TRBD2. The CDR3 totals 16 residues. Germline V gene data show CDR1 as SNHLY and CDR2 as FYNNEI. Losses at the gene ends were 1 base for V and 7 bases for J; bases not matched to a gene: 13. The CDR3 reads CASSEVGAADGREQYF. DNA of the CDR3: TGTGCCAGCAGTGAAGTAGGGGCTGCCGACGGGAGGGAGCAGTACTTC.

The V and J genes are TRBV4-1 and TRBJ2-7; D is ambiguous. Deletions cut 2 bases from V and 1 base from J, with 15 bases between. Germline V lookup: CDR1 MGHRA, CDR2 YSYEKL. The length of the CDR3 is 16 residues. CDR3 residues: CASSQPTPGSSYEQYF. CDR3 DNA sequence: TGCGCCAGCAGCCAACCCACCCCAGGCAGTTCCTACGAGCAGTACTTC.

V and J are TRBV2 and TRBJ1-1; D gene unclear. The germline V gene encodes CDR1 SNHLY and CDR2 FYNNEI. The length of the CDR3 is 13 residues. The ends were cut back, 4 bases at V and 4 bases at J, with 10 bases in the middle. The CDR3 loop is CASSVGRATEAFF. CDR3 coding DNA: TGTGCCAGCAGTGTAGGGAGGGCCACTGAAGCTTTCTTT.